What follows are 6 T cell receptor beta chains derived from one specimen sequenced in a study of PD-L1 blockade in urothelial cancer. The assay was immunoSEQ multiplex PCR, and TCRdb's table has in-frame clones only and misses some. The sample lists some 100,000 clones, 91% occurring once. This specimen was PBMCs, taken around atezolizumab (anti-PD-L1) treatment. These receptors were taken from a woman older than 75 with urothelial cancer.

J is TRBJ1-2 and V is TRBV9; a possible D gene is TRBD1 (5 bases). The germline gives CDR1 SGDLS, CDR2 YYNGEE. This CDR3 has 14 amino acids. V lost 6 bases and J lost 4, with 16 bases in between. The CDR3: CASTPSGGSYGYTF. In DNA form, the CDR3 reads TGTGCCAGCACTCCCTCGGGGGGATCCTATGGCTACACCTTC.

The CDR3 loop reads CASSSRQGRNEKLFF. The DNA of the CDR3 is TGTGCCAGCAGTTCGCGACAAGGCCGGAATGAAAAACTGTTTTTT. This chain joins TRBV2 and TRBJ1-4, with D unclear. Germline V gives CDR1 SNHLY, CDR2 FYNNEI. This CDR3 is built from 15 residues. V lost 5 bases to trimming and J lost 5 bases, with 15 bases between them.

As regards this clone: The sample carries other DNA sequences with the same CDR3. V usage is TRBV7-3 and J usage is TRBJ2-1, with 9 bases aligning to TRBD2. The trim removed 2 bases at V and 4 bases at J, leaving 3 bases unmatched. The germline V gene encodes CDR1 SGHTA and CDR2 FQGTGA. This CDR3 region has 15 residues. The CDR3 sequence: CASSLGTSGYNEQFF. The CDR3 region has the DNA TGTGCCAGCAGCTTAGGCACTAGCGGGTACAATGAGCAGTTCTTC.

V is TRBV10-3 and J is TRBJ1-1, with a tentative D call TRBD1 (6 bases). The ends were cut back, 11 bases at V and 1 base at J, with 11 bases in the middle. The CDR3 is 12 residues long. Germline V lookup: CDR1 ENHRY, CDR2 SYGVKD. The chain's CDR3 is CAVAGANTEAFF. CDR3 nucleotide sequence: TGTGCCGTTGCAGGGGCGAACACTGAAGCTTTCTTT.

This chain links TRBV30 with TRBJ1-4, with D possibly matching TRBD1 (5 bases). The CDR3 is 12 residues long. Trimming shortened V by 3 bases and J by 5 bases, and 7 bases separated the two germline ends. From germline, CDR1 is GTSNPN and CDR2 SVGIG (reference sequence). The chain's CDR3 is CAWRPGNEKLFF. CDR3 coding DNA: TGTGCCTGGAGGCCAGGGAATGAAAAACTGTTTTTT.

V gene TRBV7-9 combines with J gene TRBJ2-3; 8 positions agree with TRBD2. The CDR3 is made up of 15 amino acids. CDR1 and CDR2 from the germline V gene are SEHNR and FQNEAQ (reference sequence). V shed 5 bases and J 2 bases; nucleotides not matched to a gene: 6. DNA for the CDR3: TGTGCCAGCAGCACCACTAGCGGCCCCACAGATACGCAGTATTTT. Translation: CASSTTSGPTDTQYF.